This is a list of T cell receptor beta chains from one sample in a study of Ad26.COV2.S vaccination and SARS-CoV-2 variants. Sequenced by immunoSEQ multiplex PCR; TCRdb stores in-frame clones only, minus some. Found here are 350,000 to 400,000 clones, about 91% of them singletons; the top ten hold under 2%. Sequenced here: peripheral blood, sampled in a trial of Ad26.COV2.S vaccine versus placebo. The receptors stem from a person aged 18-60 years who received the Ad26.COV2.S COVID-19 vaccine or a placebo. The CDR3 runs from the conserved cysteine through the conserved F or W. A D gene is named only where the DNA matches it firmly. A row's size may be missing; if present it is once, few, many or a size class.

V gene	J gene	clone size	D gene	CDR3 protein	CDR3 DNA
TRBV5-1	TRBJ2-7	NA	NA	CASSSRTASYEQYF	TGCGCCAGCAGCTCCCGGACAGCCTCCTACGAGCAGTACTTC
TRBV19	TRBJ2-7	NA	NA	CASSSGVGSYEQYF	TGTGCCAGTAGTTCAGGGGTGGGATCCTACGAGCAGTACTTC
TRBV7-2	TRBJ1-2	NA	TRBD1	CASSFGDRGEYGYTF	TGTGCCAGCAGCTTTGGGGACAGGGGAGAGTATGGCTACACCTTC
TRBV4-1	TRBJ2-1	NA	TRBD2	CASSQWTSENEQFF	TGCGCCAGCAGCCAATGGACTAGCGAGAATGAGCAGTTCTTC
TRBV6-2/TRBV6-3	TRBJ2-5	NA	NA	CASSYSRFGETQYF	TGTGCCAGCAGTTACTCTAGGTTCGGAGAGACCCAGTACTTC
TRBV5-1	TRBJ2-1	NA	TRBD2	CASSSGLAGTYNEQFF	TGCGCCAGCAGCTCCGGACTAGCGGGGACCTACAATGAGCAGTTCTTC
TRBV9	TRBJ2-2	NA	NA	CASSRKGTGELFF	TGTGCCAGCAGCCGAAAGGGCACCGGGGAGCTGTTTTTT
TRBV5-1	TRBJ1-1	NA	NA	CASSPGGENTEAFF	TGCGCCAGCAGCCCCGGCGGGGAAAACACTGAAGCTTTCTTT
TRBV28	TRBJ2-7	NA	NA	CASSPRRLEQYF	TGTGCCAGCAGTCCTCGGAGGCTCGAGCAGTACTTC
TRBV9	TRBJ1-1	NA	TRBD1	CASSSRTGAGEAFF	TGTGCCAGCAGCTCCCGGACAGGGGCCGGTGAAGCTTTCTTT
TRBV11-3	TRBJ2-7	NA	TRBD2	CASSLGGTSGAYEQYF	TGTGCCAGCAGCTTAGGGGGGACTAGCGGGGCCTACGAGCAGTACTTC
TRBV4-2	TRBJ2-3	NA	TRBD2	CASSQEGPARREVPDTQYF	TGTGCCAGCAGCCAAGAAGGTCCTGCTCGGCGGGAGGTCCCAGATACGCAGTATTTT
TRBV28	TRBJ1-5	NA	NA	CASRLPLGNQPQHF	TGTGCCAGCAGACTACCGCTCGGCAATCAGCCCCAGCATTTT
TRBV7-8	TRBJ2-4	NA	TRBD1	CASSQTGGKNIQYF	TGTGCCAGCAGCCAGACAGGGGGAAAAAACATTCAGTACTTC
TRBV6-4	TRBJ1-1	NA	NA	CASSDTWNTEAFF	TGTGCCAGCAGTGACACATGGAACACTGAAGCTTTCTTT
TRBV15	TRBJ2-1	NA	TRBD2	CATSREVLAGAIEQFF	TGTGCCACCAGCAGAGAAGTCCTAGCGGGAGCGATTGAGCAGTTCTTC
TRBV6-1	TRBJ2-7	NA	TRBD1	CASSVLPRDRDYEQYF	TGTGCCAGCAGTGTTCTGCCCCGGGACAGAGACTACGAGCAGTACTTC
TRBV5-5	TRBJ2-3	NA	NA	CASSFRALSTDTQYF	TGTGCCAGCAGCTTCAGGGCACTTAGCACAGATACGCAGTATTTT
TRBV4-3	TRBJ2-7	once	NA	CASSQVPSSKYEQYF	TGCGCCAGCAGCCAAGTGCCGAGTAGTAAGTACGAGCAGTACTTC
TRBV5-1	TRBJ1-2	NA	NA	CASSLESVAGMVGGYTF	TGCGCCAGCAGCTTGGAATCTGTAGCGGGGATGGTTGGTGGCTACACCTTC
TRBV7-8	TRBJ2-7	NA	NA	CASSLGRTVSYEQYF	TGTGCCAGCAGCTTAGGTAGGACAGTATCCTACGAGCAGTACTTC
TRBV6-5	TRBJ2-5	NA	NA	CASSPDLRETQYF	TGTGCCAGCAGCCCGGACCTCCGGGAGACCCAGTACTTC
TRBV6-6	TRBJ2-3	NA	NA	CASSRYTDTQYF	TGTGCCAGCAGCCGCTACACAGATACGCAGTATTTT
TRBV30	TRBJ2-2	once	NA	CAWSLGGGELFF	TGTGCCTGGAGTCTTGGGGGCGGGGAGCTGTTTTTT
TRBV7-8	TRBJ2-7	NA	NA	CASSLGESYEQYF	TGTGCCAGCAGCTTAGGTGAATCCTACGAGCAGTACTTC
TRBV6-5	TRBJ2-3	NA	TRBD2	CASEGLAGSTDTQYF	TGTGCCAGCGAAGGACTAGCGGGGTCCACAGATACGCAGTATTTT
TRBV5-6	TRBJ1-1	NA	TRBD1	CASSPRTGAPNTEAFF	TGTGCCAGCAGCCCACGGACAGGGGCCCCGAACACTGAAGCTTTCTTT
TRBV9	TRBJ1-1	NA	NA	CASSPRRDGENTEAFF	TGTGCCAGCAGCCCCCGACGGGACGGAGAGAACACTGAAGCTTTCTTT
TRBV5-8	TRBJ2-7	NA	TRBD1	CASSLKTGTYEQYF	TGTGCCAGCAGCTTGAAGACAGGGACCTACGAGCAGTACTTC
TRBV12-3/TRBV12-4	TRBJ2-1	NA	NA	CASNPGYNEQFF	TGTGCCAGCAACCCAGGGTACAATGAGCAGTTCTTC
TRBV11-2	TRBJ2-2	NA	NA	CASSIQLIDTGELFF	TGTGCCAGCTCTATACAGCTAATTGACACCGGGGAGCTGTTTTTT
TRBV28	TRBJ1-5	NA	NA	CASSGTDGPQHF	TGTGCCAGCAGCGGCACCGATGGGCCCCAGCATTTT
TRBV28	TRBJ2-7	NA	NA	CASSLSLGEQYF	TGTGCCAGCAGTTTATCCCTGGGCGAGCAGTACTTC
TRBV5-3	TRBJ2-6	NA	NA	CARSFKGGLYSGANVLTF	TGTGCCAGAAGCTTTAAAGGGGGGCTTTACTCTGGGGCCAACGTCCTGACTTTC
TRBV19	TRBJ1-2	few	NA	CASSIVGGYTF	TGTGCCAGTAGTATAGTTGGAGGCTACACCTTC
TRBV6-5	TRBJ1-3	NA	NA	CASSRTVSGNTIYF	TGTGCCAGCAGTCGGACGGTCTCTGGAAACACCATATATTTT
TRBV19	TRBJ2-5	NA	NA	CASSRITGTPQETQYF	TGTGCCAGTAGTAGGATCACCGGTACCCCGCAAGAGACCCAGTACTTC
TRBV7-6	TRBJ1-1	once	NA	CASSLASGGTEAFF	TGTGCCAGCAGCTTAGCGTCGGGGGGCACTGAAGCTTTCTTT
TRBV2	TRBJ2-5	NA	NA	CASSEAGVGETQYF	TGTGCCAGCAGTGAAGCGGGGGTCGGGGAGACCCAGTACTTC
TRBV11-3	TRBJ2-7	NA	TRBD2	CASSLEVGLAASYEQYF	TGTGCCAGCAGCTTAGAGGTGGGACTAGCGGCTTCCTACGAGCAGTACTTC
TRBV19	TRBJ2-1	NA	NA	CASSPARRSGYNEQFF	TGTGCCAGTAGTCCTGCCAGACGGAGTGGCTACAATGAGCAGTTCTTC
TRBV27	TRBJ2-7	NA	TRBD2	CASSLAGGPHEQYF	TGTGCCAGCAGTTTAGCGGGAGGGCCCCACGAGCAGTACTTC
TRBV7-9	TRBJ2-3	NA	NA	CASSLVGLGTDTQYF	TGTGCCAGCAGCTTAGTGGGGCTGGGGACAGATACGCAGTATTTT
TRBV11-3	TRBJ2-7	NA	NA	CASSLAVSTYEQYF	TGTGCCAGCAGCTTAGCCGTCAGCACCTACGAGCAGTACTTC
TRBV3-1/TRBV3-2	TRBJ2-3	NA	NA	CASSPESGYSQYF	TGTGCCAGCAGCCCTGAAAGCGGGTACTCGCAGTATTTT
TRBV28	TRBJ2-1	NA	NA	CASSAPGREHLFF	TGTGCCAGCAGTGCCCCGGGGCGGGAACATCTGTTCTTC
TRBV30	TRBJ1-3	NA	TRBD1	CAWSAGQGIYAGNTIYF	TGTGCCTGGAGTGCGGGACAGGGGATTTATGCTGGAAACACCATATATTTT
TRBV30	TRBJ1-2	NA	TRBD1	CAWIGGTGLNYGGYTF	TGTGCCTGGATTGGTGGGACAGGGCTCAACTATGGGGGCTACACCTTC